This T cell receptor (beta chain) was captured by sequencing in a study of cytomegalovirus exposure and HLA in healthy donors. A word on this clone: Its antigen is not identified.

With 60 Vbeta and 13 Jbeta primers, the PCR was carried out. Assay used: immunoSEQ multiplex PCR; TCRdb lists only in-frame clones, some missing. The sample lists 150,000 to 200,000 clones; 80% to 85% were seen once. The CDR3 loop spans 12 amino acids. Germline V CDR1 and CDR2: SQVTM, ANQGSEA. The V gene end was trimmed by 8 bases and the J gene end by 6 bases; junction bases not matched to a gene: 7. Broader study findings: Presence/absence analyses assumed roughly uniform sequencing depth across donors. A later analysis found that most CMV-associated TCR beta chains appeared HLA-restricted. Some V segments, including TRBV6-2 and TRBV6-3, were excluded as indistinguishable.

This receptor was taken from a woman between 50 and 59 years old in good health and CMV-seropositive. This chain links TRBV29-1 with TRBJ2-3; 8 bases agree with TRBD2. The sample was PBMCs. In DNA form, the CDR3 reads TGCAGCATTGGGCTAGCGGGCGATACGCAGTATTTT. It is translated as CSIGLAGDTQYF.